One and the same sample provided the 13 T cell receptor beta chains below, sequenced in a study of regulatory T cells in long-lasting Graves disease. Time point given: newly diagnosed GD, antithyroid drugs for less than 3 months. There was RNA extracted from PBMCs, and the TCR library was made from it. The TCR beta library used iRepertoire HTBI primers with Arm-PCR amplification of CDR3. In TCRdb, the multiplex PCR reads were re-called with MiXCR into one record per CDR3 protein. Counted here are roughly 610,000 distinct CDR3 sequences, approximately 16% occurring once; the ten biggest clones make up around 12%. This sample was also put to use in a study of T cells in Graves' hyperthyroidism and ophthalmopathy.

Sequencing used peripheral blood mononuclear cells (PBMCs), obtained at new diagnosis, from a patient treated with antithyroid drugs. These receptors all stem from a man younger than 35 with Graves disease.

This clonotype has at least ten counts. This chain connects TRBV28 to TRBJ2-1, with D perhaps given as TRBD1 or TRBD2 (6 bases each). From germline, CDR1 is MDHEN and CDR2 SYDVKM. The CDR3 consists of 15 residues. V was cut by 6 bases and J by 4 bases, with 16 bases left in between. The CDR3 sequence: CASSPGAGHYNEQFF. In DNA, the CDR3 is TGTGCCAGCAGCCCCGGGGCGGGACATTACAATGAGCAGTTCTTC.

This clonotype has more than one count but fewer than ten. The V and J genes are TRBV27 and TRBJ2-6; 7 positions match TRBD1. Unmatched junction bases numbered 2, after V lost 3 bases and J lost 0 bases. This CDR3 is 16 amino acids long. The germline CDR1 and CDR2 sequences are MNHEY and SMNVEV (reference sequence). The CDR3 sequence: CASSFTGDSGANVLTF. The CDR3 DNA follows: TGTGCCAGCAGTTTTACAGGGGACTCTGGGGCCAACGTCCTGACTTTC.

The chain carries TRBV30 and TRBJ2-1; 10 bases agree with TRBD2. CDR1 is GTSNPN, CDR2 SVGIG, per germline (reference sequence). Trimming took 0 bases from V and 6 from J; bases not matched to a gene: 5. The length of the CDR3 is 15 residues. As DNA, the CDR3 is TGTGCCTGGAGTGTTAGCCTAGCGGGAGTCAATGAGCAGTTCTTC. The encoded protein is CAWSVSLAGVNEQFF. Full variable domain (rest looked up from reference TRBV30 and TRBJ2-1): SQTIHQWPATLVQPVGSPLSLECTVEGTSNPNLYWYRQAAGRGLQLLFYSVGIGQISSEVPQNLSASRPQDRQFILSSKKLLLSDSGFYLCAWSVSLAGVNEQFFGPGTRLTVL.

At least ten counts were recorded for this clonotype. The chain couples TRBV11-2 to TRBJ1-4; 8 bases align to TRBD1. The CDR3 contains 15 residues. Unmatched junction bases numbered 10, after V lost 6 bases and J lost 7 bases. Per germline, CDR1 SGHAT and CDR2 FQNNGV. The CDR3 protein is CASSWTGQGGEKLFF. CDR3 in DNA: TGTGCCAGCAGTTGGACCGGACAGGGAGGTGAAAAACTGTTTTTT.

In its sample, this clonotype was seen once. One end of the junction is discordant with germline, which a read error may explain. V gene TRBV9 combines with J gene TRBJ1-1; tentative D call: TRBD1 (5 bases). The CDR3 is 13 residues long. In germline, CDR1 is SGDLS, CDR2 YYNGEE. CDR3 sequence reads: CATNQGTGTEASF. In nucleotides, the CDR3 is TGTGCCACCAATCAGGGCACTGGCACTGAAGCTTCCTTT.

This clonotype was counted ten times or more. This chain uses TRBV18 with TRBJ2-1, with 8 positions matching TRBD1. V shed 6 bases, J shed 8 bases, and the junction held 9 bases outside the gene matches. The CDR3 extends over 14 amino acids. The germline V gene encodes CDR1 KGHSH and CDR2 LQKENI. CDR3 sequence (DNA): TGTGCCAGCTCCCCCCGGACAGGGATCGATGAGCAGTTCTTC. Its protein is CASSPRTGIDEQFF.

This clonotype was seen at least ten times. V and J are TRBV30 and TRBJ2-4, with 8 nucleotides matching TRBD2. The CDR3 spans 13 residues. J gave up 8 bases and V 4 bases, and 7 bases lay outside the gene matches. Germline V lookup: CDR1 GTSNPN, CDR2 SVGIG (reference sequence). The chain's CDR3 is CAWTPGGADIQYF. CDR3 DNA: TGTGCCTGGACCCCGGGGGGGGCGGACATTCAGTACTTC. The full variable domain, rest sourced from reference TRBV30 and TRBJ2-4, is SQTIHQWPATLVQPVGSPLSLECTVEGTSNPNLYWYRQAAGRGLQLLFYSVGIGQISSEVPQNLSASRPQDRQFILSSKKLLLSDSGFYLCAWTPGGADIQYFGAGTRLSVL.

About this clonotype: This could be a read error, since a much larger clone is one nucleotide away. The chain has TRBV27 and TRBJ2-1; 9 bases line up with TRBD2. The CDR3 runs to 15 residues. The germline V gene encodes CDR1 MNHEY and CDR2 SMNVEV (reference sequence). This chain's CDR3 is CASRLSPASGNERFF. In DNA, the CDR3 is TGTGCCAGCAGGCTCTCCCCGGCTAGCGGGAATGAGCGGTTCTTC.

This clonotype was seen ten or more times. J is TRBJ2-3 and V is TRBV20-1; TRBD2 matches at 10 bases. The V and J ends lost 2 bases and 2 bases, in that order; junction bases with no gene match: 4. Looked up from germline, CDR1 is DFQATT and CDR2 is SNEGSKA (reference sequence). This CDR3 region has 15 residues. The chain's CDR3 is CSARKAGGPTDTQYF. DNA for the CDR3: TGCAGTGCTAGAAAAGCGGGAGGGCCCACAGATACGCAGTATTTT.

Many counts were recorded for this clonotype. The J gene is TRBJ2-7, the V gene TRBV28; 10 bases align to TRBD2. This CDR3 region has 15 residues. The trim removed 7 bases at V and 3 bases at J, leaving 9 bases unmatched. Looked up from germline, CDR1 is MDHEN and CDR2 is SYDVKM. In DNA form, the CDR3 reads TGTGCCAGCACCCCCTCGGGGACTAGCGACTACGAGCAGTACTTC. Amino acid sequence: CASTPSGTSDYEQYF.

This clonotype was picked up a small number of times. Only one base separates this from a far larger clonotype, so it likely reflects a read error. V usage is TRBV11-2 and J usage is TRBJ2-1, with 7 bases identical to TRBD2. The J call may be faulty, since TRBJ2-5 better matches the DNA end. The CDR3 spans 15 residues. The germline CDR1 and CDR2 sequences are SGHAT and FQNNGV. The CDR3 protein is CANSSSGTREETQYF. For the CDR3, the DNA is TGTGCCAACAGCTCAAGCGGGACGAGAGAGGAGACCCAGTACTTC.

This clonotype was counted ten times or more. The chain uses TRBV13 and TRBJ2-3, with 7 nucleotides matching TRBD2. The germline gives CDR1 PRHDT, CDR2 FYEKMQ (reference sequence). The CDR3 has 15 amino acids. The J segment lost 2 bases and the V segment lost 7 bases, leaving 9 bases of the junction unmatched. CDR3 DNA: TGTGCCAGCACCTCGCGGGGGACCTCCACAGATACGCAGTATTTT. It is translated as CASTSRGTSTDTQYF. Combining the CDR3 with reference TRBV13 and TRBJ2-3 gives the whole variable domain AAGVIQSPRHLIKEKRETATLKCYPIPRHDTVYWYQQGPGQDPQFLISFYEKMQSDKGSIPDRFSAQQFSDYHSELNMSSLELGDSALYFCASTSRGTSTDTQYFGPGTRLTVL.

This CDR3 is CSAGGDTYEQYF. In DNA form, the CDR3 reads TGCAGTGCTGGGGGGGACACCTACGAGCAGTACTTC. The chain has TRBV20-1 and TRBJ2-7, with D possibly matching TRBD2 (7 bases). With 5 bases removed from V and 2 bases from J, the gap between germline ends came to 10 bases. CDR3 length: 12 residues. Per germline, CDR1 DFQATT and CDR2 SNEGSKA (reference sequence).